This T cell receptor beta chain derives from a study of blood T cell repertoires in COVID-19. Study information: Samples representing acute and convalescent COVID-19 were sourced from the United States, Italy and Spain.

The length of the CDR3 is 15 residues. The J segment lost 4 bases and the V segment lost 1 base, leaving 6 bases of the junction unmatched. Germline CDR1 LNHDA, CDR2 SQIVND (reference sequence). Per the original data handling: For nucleated cells, counts were estimated from reference gene primer amplification. The protocol was immunoSEQ multiplex PCR, while the TCRdb copy is restricted to in-frame clones and leaves out a portion. V and J calls and clone size follow that table, whereas D and trimming were derived from the DNA. The sample records about 440,000 clones, approximately 89% being singletons. The Seattle site enrolled patients during active infection and followed them longitudinally.

The receptor was isolated from a woman in her 50s with COVID-19, enrolled during active disease. Sequencing used peripheral blood. This chain joins TRBV19 and TRBJ1-2; 7 bases are shared with TRBD1. The CDR3 protein is CASSIARTGRYGYTF. For the CDR3, the DNA is TGTGCCAGTAGTATAGCTCGGACAGGCCGCTATGGCTACACCTTC.